This T cell receptor beta chain was sequenced during a study of cytomegalovirus exposure and HLA in healthy donors. V lost 4 bases and J lost 6, with 9 bases in between. Per the germline V gene, CDR1 is SQVTM and CDR2 is ANQGSEA. The CDR3 is 11 residues long. Measured with immunoSEQ multiplex PCR; TCRdb has only the in-frame clones, and not every one. The sample has some 110,000 clones, 80% to 90% seen once; the top ten hold about 4.3%. The receptor's source is a man younger than 35 in good health and CMV-seropositive. The rearrangement links TRBV29-1 to TRBJ1-2; possibly TRBD1 for D (6 bases). Sequencing input: PBMCs. This chain's CDR3 is CSVGPGDGYTF. Written as DNA, the CDR3 is TGCAGCGTTGGGCCAGGGGATGGCTACACCTTC.